These T cell receptor beta chains were read from a single sample in a study of shared clonotypes between healthy human individuals. Profiling relied on immunoSEQ multiplex PCR, and the TCRdb table lists in-frame clones only, not all of them. This sample has approximately 1,000,000 clones; approximately 77% occur once, and the top ten carry almost 0.9%. Input material: memory CD4+ T cells from PBMCs. The receptors shown here come from a man between 18 and 29 years old in good health. Some clones in this sample may be carry-over from other donors' samples. The CDR3 runs from the conserved cysteine through the conserved F or W. A D gene is named only where the DNA matches it firmly. Clone size appears in some rows only: once, few, many, or a class for an expanded clone.

clone size: NA
D gene: NA
V gene: TRBV28
J gene: TRBJ1-5
CDR3 DNA: TGTGCCAGCATTCCCGGGTCCGGGGTGGGTCAGCCCCAGCATTTT
CDR3 protein: CASIPGSGVGQPQHF

clone size: NA
D gene: NA
V gene: TRBV19
J gene: TRBJ1-3
CDR3 DNA: TGTGCCAGTAGTTATTACAGGAACTCTGGAAACACCATATATTTT
CDR3 protein: CASSYYRNSGNTIYF

clone size: NA
D gene: NA
V gene: TRBV28
J gene: TRBJ2-7
CDR3 DNA: TGTGCCAGCAGCACGGGACTGTTCTCCCGAGAGTACTTC
CDR3 protein: CASSTGLFSREYF

clone size: NA
D gene: NA
V gene: TRBV7-2
J gene: TRBJ2-7
CDR3 DNA: TGTGCCAGCAGCTTACTAGCCTCGTTACCCGAGCAGTACTTC
CDR3 protein: CASSLLASLPEQYF

clone size: NA
D gene: TRBD1
V gene: TRBV11-2
J gene: TRBJ2-7
CDR3 DNA: TGTGCCAGCAGGTTACTCCGACAGGGGAAGCCCTACGAGCAGTACTTC
CDR3 protein: CASRLLRQGKPYEQYF

clone size: NA
D gene: NA
V gene: TRBV27
J gene: TRBJ2-5
CDR3 DNA: TGTGCCAGCAGTAAAGGAGAAGAGACCCAGTACTTC
CDR3 protein: CASSKGEETQYF

clone size: NA
D gene: NA
V gene: TRBV7-7
J gene: TRBJ2-5
CDR3 DNA: TGTGCCAGCAGCTTAGTGCCCCCGTCGCAGGCTCCGGGGACCCAGTACTTC
CDR3 protein: CASSLVPPSQAPGTQYF

clone size: NA
D gene: NA
V gene: TRBV4-1
J gene: TRBJ2-1
CDR3 DNA: TGCGCCAGCAGCCAAGATGCGGCCGGAAAATCCTACAATGAGCAGTTCTTC
CDR3 protein: CASSQDAAGKSYNEQFF

clone size: once
D gene: NA
V gene: TRBV19
J gene: TRBJ2-2
CDR3 DNA: TGTGCCAGTAGTATGATCGGGTGGAGCACCGGGGAGCTGTTTTTT
CDR3 protein: CASSMIGWSTGELFF

clone size: NA
D gene: TRBD2
V gene: TRBV2
J gene: TRBJ2-5
CDR3 DNA: TGTGCCAGTTCCAGCGGGATGAGAGAGACCCAGTACTTC
CDR3 protein: CASSSGMRETQYF

clone size: NA
D gene: TRBD2
V gene: TRBV28
J gene: TRBJ2-1
CDR3 DNA: TGTGCCAGCCGACTAGCGGGGGGCAATGAGCAGTTCTTC
CDR3 protein: CASRLAGGNEQFF

clone size: many
D gene: TRBD2
V gene: TRBV4-3
J gene: TRBJ2-7
CDR3 DNA: TGCGCCAGCAGCCAAGAGGTCGGGCGGGAGTCCAACGAGCAGTACTTC
CDR3 protein: CASSQEVGRESNEQYF

clone size: few
D gene: NA
V gene: TRBV7-8
J gene: TRBJ2-5
CDR3 DNA: TGTGCCAGCAGCTTAGGGACCGGGAGAGGGAGAGAGACCCAGTACTTC
CDR3 protein: CASSLGTGRGRETQYF

clone size: NA
D gene: TRBD2
V gene: TRBV7-9
J gene: TRBJ2-7
CDR3 DNA: TGTGCCAGCAGCCCCCAACGAGCTAGCGGGAGATCCTACGAGCAGTACTTC
CDR3 protein: CASSPQRASGRSYEQYF

clone size: NA
D gene: NA
V gene: TRBV29-1
J gene: TRBJ2-1
CDR3 DNA: TGCAGCGCTTGGAAACTAGGACTTGAGCAGTTCTTC
CDR3 protein: CSAWKLGLEQFF

clone size: few
D gene: NA
V gene: TRBV9
J gene: TRBJ1-2
CDR3 DNA: TGTGCCAGCAGCGTACAGGAGGGGAACTATGGCTACACCTTC
CDR3 protein: CASSVQEGNYGYTF

clone size: NA
D gene: NA
V gene: TRBV7-2
J gene: TRBJ2-7
CDR3 DNA: TGTGCCAGCAGCTTAGGTCTAGGGAGGCCATCCTACGAGCAGTACTTC
CDR3 protein: CASSLGLGRPSYEQYF

clone size: NA
D gene: NA
V gene: TRBV5-6
J gene: TRBJ2-2
CDR3 DNA: TGTGCCAGCAGCTTCGACAGAATCAACACCGGGGAGCTGTTTTTT
CDR3 protein: CASSFDRINTGELFF

clone size: many
D gene: NA
V gene: TRBV7-3
J gene: TRBJ2-2
CDR3 DNA: TGTGCCAGCAGTCAAAGCCAGGGTGGCGGGGAGCTGTTTTTT
CDR3 protein: CASSQSQGGGELFF

clone size: NA
D gene: NA
V gene: TRBV19
J gene: TRBJ2-7
CDR3 DNA: TGTGCCAGTAGTCCCTCGGTTCTTTCCTACGAGCAGTACTTC
CDR3 protein: CASSPSVLSYEQYF

clone size: NA
D gene: NA
V gene: TRBV18
J gene: TRBJ1-5
CDR3 DNA: TGTGCCAGCTCCCGGGAGGCAGGGGGCAATCAGCCCCAGCATTTT
CDR3 protein: CASSREAGGNQPQHF

clone size: NA
D gene: NA
V gene: TRBV7-9
J gene: TRBJ1-5
CDR3 DNA: TGTGCCAGCAGCTTGGGGGTGGCGGGCTCTCAGCCCCAGCATTTT
CDR3 protein: CASSLGVAGSQPQHF

clone size: many
D gene: TRBD2
V gene: TRBV7-3
J gene: TRBJ2-1
CDR3 DNA: TGTGCCAGCAGCTTAAGAGCGACGCGGGAGGGCAGCCATGAGCAGTTCTTC
CDR3 protein: CASSLRATREGSHEQFF

clone size: NA
D gene: NA
V gene: TRBV6-6
J gene: TRBJ2-5
CDR3 DNA: TGTGCCAGCTTAGAAGACCGGGCGGGAGAGACCCAGTACTTC
CDR3 protein: CASLEDRAGETQYF

clone size: NA
D gene: TRBD1
V gene: TRBV7-9
J gene: TRBJ1-1
CDR3 DNA: TGTGCCAGCAGCGTAGTAGGGACAGGGAACACTGAAGCTTTCTTT
CDR3 protein: CASSVVGTGNTEAFF

clone size: NA
D gene: NA
V gene: TRBV18
J gene: TRBJ2-3
CDR3 DNA: TGTGCCAGCTCCCGAGAAACAGGGCCAGATACGCAGTATTTT
CDR3 protein: CASSRETGPDTQYF

clone size: NA
D gene: TRBD2
V gene: TRBV29-1
J gene: TRBJ2-2
CDR3 DNA: TGCAGCGCATCTAGCGGGAGGGCGAACACCGGGGAGCTGTTTTTT
CDR3 protein: CSASSGRANTGELFF

clone size: NA
D gene: NA
V gene: TRBV9
J gene: TRBJ1-3
CDR3 DNA: TGTGCCAGCAGCTTAGGGGGCTCTGGAAACACCATATATTTT
CDR3 protein: CASSLGGSGNTIYF

clone size: NA
D gene: NA
V gene: TRBV4-3
J gene: TRBJ2-2
CDR3 DNA: TGCGCCAGCAACCAAGATATTAACACCGGGGAGCTGTTTTTT
CDR3 protein: CASNQDINTGELFF

clone size: NA
D gene: TRBD2
V gene: TRBV29-1
J gene: TRBJ2-1
CDR3 DNA: TGCAGCGTTGGAGGAGGGACTAGCGGTCTCTACAATGAGCAGTTCTTC
CDR3 protein: CSVGGGTSGLYNEQFF

clone size: NA
D gene: TRBD1
V gene: TRBV6-1
J gene: TRBJ1-5
CDR3 DNA: TGTGCCAGCAGCGAATCCGGGACAGTTTTCTTCTCCGATCAGCCCCAGCATTTT
CDR3 protein: CASSESGTVFFSDQPQHF

clone size: NA
D gene: TRBD2
V gene: TRBV5-1
J gene: TRBJ2-5
CDR3 DNA: TGCGCCAGCAGCCCCGGGACTAGCGGGAGCCTAAAAGAGACCCAGTACTTC
CDR3 protein: CASSPGTSGSLKETQYF

clone size: few
D gene: NA
V gene: TRBV15
J gene: TRBJ1-4
CDR3 DNA: TGTGCCACCAGCAGACAAAAGGATTGGTCGGCAACTAATGAAAAACTGTTTTTT
CDR3 protein: CATSRQKDWSATNEKLFF

clone size: NA
D gene: NA
V gene: TRBV5-1
J gene: TRBJ2-2
CDR3 DNA: TGCGCCAGCAGCCCGGGGGACAGAAACACCGGGGAGCTGTTTTTT
CDR3 protein: CASSPGDRNTGELFF

clone size: NA
D gene: NA
V gene: TRBV19
J gene: TRBJ2-3
CDR3 DNA: TGTGCCAGTAGGGTCAGGGTCTCGGTAGATACGCAGTATTTT
CDR3 protein: CASRVRVSVDTQYF

clone size: NA
D gene: NA
V gene: TRBV5-1
J gene: TRBJ2-7
CDR3 DNA: TGCGCCAGCAGCTTGGACCTTAGTAACGAGCAGTACTTC
CDR3 protein: CASSLDLSNEQYF

clone size: NA
D gene: TRBD2
V gene: TRBV7-7
J gene: TRBJ2-1
CDR3 DNA: TGTGCCAGCAGCCTGTTAGCGGGAGGGCCCACCAGTGAGCAGTTCTTC
CDR3 protein: CASSLLAGGPTSEQFF

clone size: NA
D gene: TRBD1
V gene: TRBV28
J gene: TRBJ2-6
CDR3 DNA: TGTGCCAGCAGTGGCGGTGGGCAGGGGGTCACTGGGGCCAACGTCCTGACTTTC
CDR3 protein: CASSGGGQGVTGANVLTF

clone size: NA
D gene: NA
V gene: TRBV18
J gene: TRBJ2-7
CDR3 DNA: TGTGCCAGCTCACAATCGATGGACAGCACCTACGAGCAGTACTTC
CDR3 protein: CASSQSMDSTYEQYF

clone size: few
D gene: NA
V gene: TRBV6-5
J gene: TRBJ2-7
CDR3 DNA: TGTGCCAGCAGTTACTCTCGCGGTTTCAGCTCCTACGAGCAGTACTTC
CDR3 protein: CASSYSRGFSSYEQYF

clone size: NA
D gene: NA
V gene: TRBV19
J gene: TRBJ1-4
CDR3 DNA: TGTGCCAGTAGGCCCCACGAGGATGAAAAACTGTTTTTT
CDR3 protein: CASRPHEDEKLFF